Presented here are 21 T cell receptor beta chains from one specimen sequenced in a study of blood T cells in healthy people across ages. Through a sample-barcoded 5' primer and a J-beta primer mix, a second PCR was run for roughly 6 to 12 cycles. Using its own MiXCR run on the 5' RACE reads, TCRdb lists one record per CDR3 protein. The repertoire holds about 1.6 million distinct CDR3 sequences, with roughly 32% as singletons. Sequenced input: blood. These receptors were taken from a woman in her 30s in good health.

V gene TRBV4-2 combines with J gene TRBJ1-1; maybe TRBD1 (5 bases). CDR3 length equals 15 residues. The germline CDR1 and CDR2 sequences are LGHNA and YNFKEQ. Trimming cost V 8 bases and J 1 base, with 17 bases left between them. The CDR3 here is CASAQVLGTNTEAFF. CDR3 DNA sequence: TGTGCCAGCGCCCAAGTTTTGGGGACGAACACTGAAGCTTTCTTT.

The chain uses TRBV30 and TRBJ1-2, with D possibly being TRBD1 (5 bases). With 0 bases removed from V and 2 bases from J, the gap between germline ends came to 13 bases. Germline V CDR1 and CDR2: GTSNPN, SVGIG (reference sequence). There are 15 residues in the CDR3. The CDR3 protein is CAWSVRGAVNYGYTF. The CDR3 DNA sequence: TGTGCCTGGAGTGTACGAGGGGCTGTCAACTATGGCTACACCTTC.

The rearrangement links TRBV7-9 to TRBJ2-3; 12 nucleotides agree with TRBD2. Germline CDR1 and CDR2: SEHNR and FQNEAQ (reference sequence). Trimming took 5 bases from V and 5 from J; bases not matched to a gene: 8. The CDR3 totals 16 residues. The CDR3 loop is CASSRELGLAGDTQYF. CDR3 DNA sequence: TGTGCCAGCAGCCGCGAATTGGGACTAGCGGGAGATACGCAGTATTTT.

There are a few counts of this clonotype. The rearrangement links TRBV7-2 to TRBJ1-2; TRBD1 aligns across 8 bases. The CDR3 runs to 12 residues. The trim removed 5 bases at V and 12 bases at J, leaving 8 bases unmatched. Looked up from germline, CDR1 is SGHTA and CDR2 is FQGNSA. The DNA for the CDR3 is TGTGCCAGCAGCCGCCAGGGACAGGTCAACACCTTC. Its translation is CASSRQGQVNTF.

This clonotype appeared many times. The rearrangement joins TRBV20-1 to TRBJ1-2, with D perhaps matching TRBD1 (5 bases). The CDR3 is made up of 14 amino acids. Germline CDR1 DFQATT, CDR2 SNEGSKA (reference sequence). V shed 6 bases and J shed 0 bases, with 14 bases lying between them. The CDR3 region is CSADTTGANYGYTF. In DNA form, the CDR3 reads TGCAGTGCAGACACAACAGGAGCTAACTATGGCTACACCTTC.

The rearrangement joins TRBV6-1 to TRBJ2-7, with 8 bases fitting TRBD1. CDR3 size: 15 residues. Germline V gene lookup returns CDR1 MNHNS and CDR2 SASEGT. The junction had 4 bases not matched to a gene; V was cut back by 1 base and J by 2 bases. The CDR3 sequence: CASSEDDRGPYEQYF. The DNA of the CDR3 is TGTGCCAGCAGTGAAGATGACAGGGGCCCCTACGAGCAGTACTTC.

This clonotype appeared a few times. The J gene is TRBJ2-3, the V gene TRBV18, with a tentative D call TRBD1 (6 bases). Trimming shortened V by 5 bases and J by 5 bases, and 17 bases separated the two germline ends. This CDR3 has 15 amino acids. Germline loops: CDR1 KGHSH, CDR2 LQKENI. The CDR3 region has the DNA TGTGCCAGCTCAAGGGACACTCGAGAGAAAGATACGCAGTATTTT. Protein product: CASSRDTREKDTQYF.

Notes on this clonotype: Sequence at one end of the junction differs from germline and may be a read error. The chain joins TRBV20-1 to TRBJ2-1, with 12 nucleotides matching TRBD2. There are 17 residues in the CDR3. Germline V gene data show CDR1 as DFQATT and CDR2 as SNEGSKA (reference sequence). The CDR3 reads CSVRDALAGGPYNDQFF. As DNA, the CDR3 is TGCAGTGTTAGAGATGCACTAGCGGGAGGTCCCTACAATGATCAGTTCTTC.

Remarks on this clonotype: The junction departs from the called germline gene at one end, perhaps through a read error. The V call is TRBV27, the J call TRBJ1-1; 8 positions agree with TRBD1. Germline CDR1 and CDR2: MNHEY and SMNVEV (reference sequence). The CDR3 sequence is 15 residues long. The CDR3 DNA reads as TGTGCCAGCAGTTTGGCTTACAGGGGGAACACTGAAGCTTACTTT. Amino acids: CASSLAYRGNTEAYF.

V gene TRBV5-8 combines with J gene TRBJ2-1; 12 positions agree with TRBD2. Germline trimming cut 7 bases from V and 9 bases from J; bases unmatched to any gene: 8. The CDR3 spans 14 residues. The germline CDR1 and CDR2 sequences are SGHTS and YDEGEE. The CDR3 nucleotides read TGTGCCAGCCAAAGGACTAGCGGGATTGTTGAGCAGTTCTTC. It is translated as CASQRTSGIVEQFF.

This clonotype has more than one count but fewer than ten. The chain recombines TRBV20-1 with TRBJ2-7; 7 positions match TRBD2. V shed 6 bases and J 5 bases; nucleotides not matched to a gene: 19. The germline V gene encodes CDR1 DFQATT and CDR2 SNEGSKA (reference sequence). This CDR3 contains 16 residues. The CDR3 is CSAVPTPSGTFDEQYF. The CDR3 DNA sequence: TGCAGTGCCGTCCCTACCCCGAGCGGGACGTTCGACGAGCAGTACTTC.

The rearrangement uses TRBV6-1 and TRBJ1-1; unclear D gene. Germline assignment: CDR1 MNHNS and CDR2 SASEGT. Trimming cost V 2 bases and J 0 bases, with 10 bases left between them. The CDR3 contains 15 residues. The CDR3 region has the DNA TGTGCCAGCAGTGAAATAATACAGATGAACACTGAAGCTTTCTTT. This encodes CASSEIIQMNTEAFF.

The CDR3 coding sequence is TGTGCCGTAGCTCCCGGCTACAATGAGCAGTTCTTC. Its protein is CAVAPGYNEQFF. V is TRBV10-3 and J is TRBJ2-1; D is undetermined. The CDR3 length is 12 residues. The V gene's germline CDR1 is ENHRY and CDR2 SYGVKD. The ends were cut back, 11 bases at V and 3 bases at J, with 11 bases in the middle.

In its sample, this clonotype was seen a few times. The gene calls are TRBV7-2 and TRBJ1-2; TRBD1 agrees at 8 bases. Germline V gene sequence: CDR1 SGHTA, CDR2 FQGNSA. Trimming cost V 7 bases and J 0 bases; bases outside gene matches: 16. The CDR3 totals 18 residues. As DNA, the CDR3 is TGTGCCAGCACCCTTCGGGGCAGGGGGCCGAGAACTAACTATGGCTACACCTTC. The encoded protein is CASTLRGRGPRTNYGYTF.

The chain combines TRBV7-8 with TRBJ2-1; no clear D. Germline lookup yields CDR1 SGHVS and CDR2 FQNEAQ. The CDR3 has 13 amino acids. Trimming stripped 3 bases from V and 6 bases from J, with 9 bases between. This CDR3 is CASSFITSNEQFF. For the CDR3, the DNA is TGTGCCAGCAGCTTTATTACCAGCAATGAGCAGTTCTTC.

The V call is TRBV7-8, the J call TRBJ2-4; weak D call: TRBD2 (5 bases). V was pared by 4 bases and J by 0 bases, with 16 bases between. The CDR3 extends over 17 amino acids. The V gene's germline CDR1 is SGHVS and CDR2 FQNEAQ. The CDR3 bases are TGTGCCAGCAGCTCCGGGGTGCAGACTCTAGCCAAAAACATTCAGTACTTC. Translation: CASSSGVQTLAKNIQYF. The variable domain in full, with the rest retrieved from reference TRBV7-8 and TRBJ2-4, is GAGVSQSPRYKVAKRGQDVALRCDPISGHVSLFWYQQALGQGPEFLTYFQNEAQLDKSGLPSDRFFAERPEGSVSTLKIQRTQQEDSAVYLCASSSGVQTLAKNIQYFGAGTRLSVL.

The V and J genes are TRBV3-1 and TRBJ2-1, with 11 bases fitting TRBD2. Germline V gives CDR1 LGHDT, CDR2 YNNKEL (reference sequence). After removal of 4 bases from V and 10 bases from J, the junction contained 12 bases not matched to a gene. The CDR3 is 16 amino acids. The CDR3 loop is CASSRSASGGQNEQFF. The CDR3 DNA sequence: TGTGCCAGCAGCCGCTCGGCTAGCGGGGGGCAAAACGAGCAGTTCTTC.

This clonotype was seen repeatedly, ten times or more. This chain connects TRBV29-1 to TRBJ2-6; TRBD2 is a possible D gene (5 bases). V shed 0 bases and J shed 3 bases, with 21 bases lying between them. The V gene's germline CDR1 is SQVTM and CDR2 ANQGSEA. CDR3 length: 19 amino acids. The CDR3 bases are TGCAGCGTTGAAGATTCCACGGTTAGAGGGTGGTATGGGGCCAACGTCCTGACTTTC. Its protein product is CSVEDSTVRGWYGANVLTF.

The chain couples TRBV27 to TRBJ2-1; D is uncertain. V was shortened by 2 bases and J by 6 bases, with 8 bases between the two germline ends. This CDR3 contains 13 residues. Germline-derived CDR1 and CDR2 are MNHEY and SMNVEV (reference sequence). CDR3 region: CASSLRVANEQFF. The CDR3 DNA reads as TGTGCCAGCAGTTTACGGGTAGCCAATGAGCAGTTCTTC.

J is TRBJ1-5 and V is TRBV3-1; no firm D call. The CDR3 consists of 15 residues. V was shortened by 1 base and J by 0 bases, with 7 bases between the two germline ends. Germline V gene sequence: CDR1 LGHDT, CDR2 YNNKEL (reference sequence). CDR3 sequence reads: CASSQGTISNQPQHF. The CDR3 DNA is TGTGCCAGCAGCCAAGGGACCATTAGCAATCAGCCCCAGCATTTT.

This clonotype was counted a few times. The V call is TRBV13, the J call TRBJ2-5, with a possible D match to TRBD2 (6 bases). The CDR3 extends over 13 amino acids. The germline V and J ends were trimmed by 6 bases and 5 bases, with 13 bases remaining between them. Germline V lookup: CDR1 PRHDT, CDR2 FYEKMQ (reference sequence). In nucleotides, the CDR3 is TGTGCCAGCAGTGGGGGAGGAATGGAGACCCAGTACTTC. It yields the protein CASSGGGMETQYF.